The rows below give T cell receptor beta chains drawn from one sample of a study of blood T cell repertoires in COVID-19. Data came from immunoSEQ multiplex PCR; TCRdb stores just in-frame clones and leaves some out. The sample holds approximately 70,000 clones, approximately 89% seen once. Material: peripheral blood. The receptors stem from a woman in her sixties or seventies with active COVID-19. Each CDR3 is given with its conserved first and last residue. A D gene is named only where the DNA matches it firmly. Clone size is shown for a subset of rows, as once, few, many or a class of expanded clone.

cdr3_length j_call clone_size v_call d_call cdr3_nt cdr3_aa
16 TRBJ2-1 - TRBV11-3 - TGTGCCAGCAGCTTAGTTGAGGGAGCCTACGACAATGAGCAGTTCTTC CASSLVEGAYDNEQFF
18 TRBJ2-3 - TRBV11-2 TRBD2 TGTGCCAGCAGCTTAAGACTAGCGGGAGGGACAAGCACAGATACGCAGTATTTT CASSLRLAGGTSTDTQYF
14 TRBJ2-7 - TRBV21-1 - TGTGCCAGCAGCGGTGGAGGGGGACTAGTCGGCCGGTACTTC CASSGGGGLVGRYF
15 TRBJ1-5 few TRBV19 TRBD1 TGTGCCAGTGCCGGGACAGGGGGATGGAATCAGCCCCAGCATTTT CASAGTGGWNQPQHF
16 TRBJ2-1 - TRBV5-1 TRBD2 TGCGCCAGCAGGCCGGGACTAGCGGAGCTTTACAATGAGCAGTTCTTC CASRPGLAELYNEQFF
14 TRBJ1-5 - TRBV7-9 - TGTGCCAGCAGCTTAGAATATAGCAATCAGCCCCAGCATTTT CASSLEYSNQPQHF
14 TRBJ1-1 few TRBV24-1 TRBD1 TGTGCCACCAGTGAGGGAGACAGGGGGTCAGAAGCTTTCTTT CATSEGDRGSEAFF
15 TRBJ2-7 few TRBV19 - TGTGCCAGTAGTATAGACCGGACTCACTCCTACGAGCAGTACTTC CASSIDRTHSYEQYF
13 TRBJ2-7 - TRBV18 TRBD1 TGTGCCAGCTCAGGACAGGGGGTCGACGAGCAGTACTTC CASSGQGVDEQYF
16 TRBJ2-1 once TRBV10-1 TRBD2 TGCGCCAGCAGTGACGGTAGCGGGGTCTTTTTTGATGAGCAGTTCTTC CASSDGSGVFFDEQFF
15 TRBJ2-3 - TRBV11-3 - TGTGCCAGCAGCTTACGCGGGGCTAGCACAGATACGCAGTATTTT CASSLRGASTDTQYF
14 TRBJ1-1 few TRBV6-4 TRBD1 TGTGCCAGCAGTGTGACAGGGGAAGACACTGAAGCTTTCTTT CASSVTGEDTEAFF
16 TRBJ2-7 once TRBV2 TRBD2 TGTGCCAGCAGTGAGACGCGGGGGATGCGCCCCTACGAGCAGTACTTC CASSETRGMRPYEQYF
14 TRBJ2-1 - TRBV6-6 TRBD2 TGTGCCAGCAGCCTAGCGGGGAACTACAATGAGCAGTTCTTC CASSLAGNYNEQFF